This TCR beta chain comes out of a study of blood T cell repertoires in COVID-19. Study information: Samples representing acute and convalescent COVID-19 were sourced from the United States, Italy and Spain. The cDNA or gDNA used as material had been derived from T cells, B-cell-depleted T cells, or PBMCs.

CDR1 is SNHLY, CDR2 FYNNEI, per germline. CDR3 size: 19 residues. V dropped 5 bases and J dropped 0; count of bases not matched to a gene: 11. Authors' data handling: Scientists estimated how many nucleated cells there were by amplifying reference gene primers. Assay: immunoSEQ multiplex PCR; the TCRdb copy retains only in-frame clones and omits some. V, J and clone size reflect that table, while D and trimming were determined from the DNA. The table includes about 40,000 clones, over 75% detected once. This receptor was identified in a human donor in a cohort sampled during active COVID-19. Sample: peripheral blood. The chain uses TRBV2 and TRBJ2-1, with 12 bases aligning to TRBD2. The CDR3 nucleotides are TGTGCCAGCAGTTTTACCCTTCTAGCGGGGGGGAACTCCTACAATGAGCAGTTCTTC. Protein product: CASSFTLLAGGNSYNEQFF.